This T cell receptor beta chain was profiled in a study of regulatory T cells in long-lasting Graves disease. Study-level results: A limited number of samples was an acknowledged limitation. Among the persistent patients, 2,741 public clonotypes were shared, more than the roughly 970 shared among new patients. Persistent disease favored TRBV28, TRBJ1-2 and TRBJ2-5.

As to this clonotype: Antigen: not known. A junction boundary mismatches the germline segment, possibly from a read error.

The CDR3 spans 14 residues. Germline CDR1 is GTSNPN and CDR2 is SVGIG (reference sequence). The time point was: newly diagnosed GD, antithyroid drugs for less than 3 months. RNA extracted from PBMCs served as the sequencing template. Arm-PCR with iRepertoire HTBI primers amplified the CDR3 regions for these TCR beta libraries. Using its own MiXCR run on the multiplex PCR reads, TCRdb lists one record per CDR3 protein. This table has 320,000 or so distinct CDR3 sequences, about 18% appearing once. V is TRBV30 and J is TRBJ2-1; TRBD2 agrees at 7 bases. The sequence was collected from a female donor with Graves disease. The material sequenced was peripheral blood mononuclear cells (PBMCs), taken at new diagnosis, from a patient treated with antithyroid drugs. CDR3 bases: TGTGCCTGGAGCGGCGGGAGCTCCTACAATGAGCACTTCTTC. Residues: CAWSGGSSYNEHFF.